The 5 T cell receptor beta chains below come from one sample, sequenced in a study of T-cell reconstitution after alpha-beta-depleted transplantation in children. Study-wide results and limits: Two months or so post-transplant, alpha-beta T cells reportedly derived from several hundred expanded graft clones.

No antigen has been assigned to these receptors. Construction of the TCRbeta library involved unique molecular identifiers. From the PCR reads, TCRdb called clonotypes with MiXCR, one entry per CDR3 protein. The sample yields about 32,000 distinct CDR3 sequences, under 7.5% seen once. Here the sequenced sample was peripheral blood, taken 60 days after TCRalphabeta/CD19-depleted stem cell transplant. All receptors derive from a child younger than two who had a stem cell transplant for acute myeloid leukemia, so the T cells may come from the graft donor.

This clonotype was recorded at least ten times. V gene TRBV25-1 combines with J gene TRBJ1-5; 7 positions agree with TRBD1. V shed 4 bases, J shed 5 bases, and the junction held 5 bases outside the gene matches. The CDR3 length is 14 residues. Germline loops: CDR1 MGHDK, CDR2 SYGVNS. CDR3 sequence: CASSGRTGDQPQHF. The CDR3 DNA reads as TGTGCCAGCAGTGGCCGGACAGGAGATCAGCCCCAGCATTTT.

In its sample, this clonotype was seen many times. CDR3 nucleotides: TGCGCCAGCAGCCAAGACCCAGAAGGAGAGACCCAGTACTTC. Its translation: CASSQDPEGETQYF. The chain joins TRBV4-3 to TRBJ2-5; D is ambiguous. The CDR3 extends over 14 amino acids. V was trimmed by 0 bases and J by 4 bases, leaving 9 bases between them. The germline V gene has CDR1 LGHNA and CDR2 YSLEER.

This clonotype was observed many times. The chain joins TRBV4-3 to TRBJ2-7; 7 bases are a match to TRBD1. The CDR3 extends over 15 amino acids. Trimming took 4 bases from V and 2 from J; bases not matched to a gene: 8. Germline V gene data show CDR1 as LGHNA and CDR2 as YSLEER. The DNA of the CDR3 is TGCGCCAGCAGCCTAGAGTGGGGGACAGCCTACGAGCAGTACTTC. Residues: CASSLEWGTAYEQYF.

The rearrangement joins TRBV6-5 to TRBJ2-7, with D hard to call. CDR1 MNHEY and CDR2 SVGAGI come from the germline V gene. Trimming removed 2 bases from V and 0 bases from J, with 8 bases in between. The CDR3 has 14 residues. The CDR3 DNA sequence: TGTGCCAGCAGTTACCGCGGTCCCTCCTACGAGCAGTACTTC. The encoded protein is CASSYRGPSYEQYF.

This clonotype was observed many times. The rearrangement links TRBV7-7 to TRBJ2-1; TRBD1 matches at 10 bases. Germline V gene sequence: CDR1 SSHAT, CDR2 FNYEAQ (reference sequence). This CDR3 contains 15 residues. With 5 bases clipped from V and 5 bases from J, the junction kept 6 bases outside the gene matches. CDR3: CASSARQGANNEQFF. In DNA, the CDR3 is TGTGCCAGCAGCGCTCGACAGGGGGCAAACAATGAGCAGTTCTTC.